Below, 16 T cell receptor beta chains from the same sample are listed, as sequenced in a study of T-cell reconstitution after alpha-beta-depleted transplantation in children listed by TCRdb under 2016. Library prep was done by PCR. Sequencing relied on an Illumina HiSeq 2500. TCR libraries were prepared with molecular barcoding, using unique molecular identifiers to normalize TCRbeta repertoire quantification. Using fastp at Q25 and MiXCR, TCRdb reprocessed the public reads and kept productive beta chains. Identical CDR3 proteins give one entry, which carries the most common genes and DNA. In this sample the table shows about a million distinct CDR3 sequences, roughly 31% of which occur a single time. About 28% of the sample goes to the ten largest clones. The sample's treatment or condition label, decoded: allogeneic hematopoietic cell transplantation with graft depleted of TCRalphabeta T cells and CD19 B cells.

The sample consisted of PBMCs, mostly from graft donor cells, taken 360 days after TCRalphabeta/CD19-depleted stem cell transplant. These receptor sequences come from a boy in the first two years of life who had a stem cell transplant for SCID, so the T cells may come from the graft donor.

The gene calls are TRBV12-3 or TRBV12-4 and TRBJ1-1, with a possible D match to TRBD1 (5 bases). V lost 5 bases and J 10 bases, leaving 17 bases between the germline ends. The CDR3 is 13 residues long. CDR3 bases: TGTGCCAGCAGTACAGGCTCTGGGGGGGGAGCTTTCTTT. Translating it yields CASSTGSGGGAFF.

The table lists this clonotype with a count of one. V gene TRBV12-3 or TRBV12-4 combines with J gene TRBJ2-7; TRBD1 aligns across 8 bases. Trimming removed 4 bases from V and 6 bases from J; junction bases left unmatched: 11. This CDR3 has 15 residues. In DNA form, the CDR3 reads TGTGCCAGCAGTTGGGACCTCAGGGGGCGCCTCGAGCAGTACTTC. This sequence encodes CASSWDLRGRLEQYF.

In nucleotides, the CDR3 is TGCGCCAGCAGCGAACTTCAGCCCCAGCATTTT. Translation gives CASSELQPQHF. This chain connects TRBV5-1 to TRBJ1-5, with no clear D. CDR1 is SGHRS, CDR2 YFSETQ, per germline. CDR3 length: 11 residues. V shed 4 bases and J shed 6 bases, with 5 bases lying between them.

This rearrangement joins TRBV12-3 or TRBV12-4 to TRBJ1-6; the D gene is possibly TRBD1 (5 bases). V lost 3 bases, J lost 9 bases, and 9 bases lay in between. The CDR3 runs to 13 residues. The CDR3 spells CASSFWGGSPLHF. CDR3 in DNA: TGTGCCAGCAGTTTCTGGGGGGGTTCACCCCTCCACTTT.

This chain uses TRBV24-1 with TRBJ2-3; no firm D call. CDR1 is KGHDR and CDR2 is SFDVKD in the germline V gene. The CDR3 covers 11 residues. Trimming left V 6 bases short and J 5 bases short, with 5 bases between. This CDR3 is CATSLEDTQYF. CDR3 coding DNA: TGTGCCACCAGTCTAGAAGATACGCAGTATTTT.

The chain links TRBV3-1 to TRBJ2-5, with D perhaps TRBD1 (7 bases). Trimming removed 4 bases at V and 4 bases at J, with 19 bases between. Germline lookup yields CDR1 LGHDT and CDR2 YNNKEL (reference sequence). The CDR3 extends over 16 amino acids. The CDR3 sequence: CASSLPGQGGRETQYF. CDR3 sequence (DNA): TGTGCCAGCAGCCTCCCAGGGCAGGGGGGACGAGAGACCCAGTACTTC.

This clonotype was seen only a few times. This chain uses TRBV11-3 with TRBJ2-5, with 7 nucleotides matching TRBD1. The V and J ends lost 5 bases and 3 bases, in that order; junction bases with no gene match: 6. The CDR3 has 14 amino acids. Germline assignment: CDR1 SGHNT and CDR2 YENEEA. CDR3 bases: TGTGCCAGCAGCCCGACAGGGAATGAAGAGACCCAGTACTTC. It specifies CASSPTGNEETQYF.

V is TRBV28 and J is TRBJ1-6; D remains unclear. Germline lookup yields CDR1 MDHEN and CDR2 SYDVKM. V lost 6 bases and J 6 bases, leaving 15 bases between the germline ends. The CDR3 is made up of 15 amino acids. The CDR3 here is CASSPRWSINSPLHF. Here the CDR3 DNA reads TGTGCCAGCAGCCCCCGCTGGTCCATTAATTCACCCCTCCACTTT.

This chain uses TRBV10-2 with TRBJ2-2; unclear D gene. This CDR3 spans 14 amino acids. The V gene lost 4 bases and the J gene lost 4 bases, with 10 bases spanning the gap. In germline, CDR1 is WSHSY, CDR2 SAAADI. The CDR3 DNA reads TGCGCCAGCAGTGGGCGCTACGGCACCGGGGAGCTGTTTTTT. This translates into CASSGRYGTGELFF.

This clonotype appeared a single time. In DNA form, the CDR3 reads TGTGCCAGCAGCCCCGGACTAGCGGGGGGATTTTTGTACGAGCAGTACTTC. Its translation is CASSPGLAGGFLYEQYF. This sequence joins TRBV7-8 and TRBJ2-7, with 14 bases identical to TRBD2. The CDR3 has 17 residues. Germline assignment: CDR1 SGHVS and CDR2 FQNEAQ. J was trimmed by 4 bases and V by 5 bases; bases with no gene match: 10.

This clonotype appeared a few times. This chain connects TRBV12-3 or TRBV12-4 to TRBJ2-3, with D possibly matching TRBD2 (6 bases). The CDR3 loop spans 17 amino acids. V was pared by 5 bases and J by 1 base, with 19 bases between. The CDR3 spells CASSHDSRGKGTDTQYF. DNA for the CDR3: TGTGCCAGCAGTCACGACTCGCGGGGAAAGGGCACAGATACGCAGTATTTT.

The chain employs TRBV14 and TRBJ1-1; D gene uncertain. This CDR3 contains 17 residues. The germline V gene encodes CDR1 SGHDN and CDR2 FVKESK. V lost 2 bases and J lost 0, with 16 bases in between. DNA for the CDR3: TGTGCCAGCAGCCAATCCCTGGAGAAACTGATGAACACTGAAGCTTTCTTT. Its protein product is CASSQSLEKLMNTEAFF.

This clonotype showed up just once. The chain couples TRBV20-1 to TRBJ2-4, with 8 positions matching TRBD2. V was pared by 8 bases and J by 2 bases, with 5 bases of the junction left unmatched. The CDR3 length is 13 residues. The germline V gene has CDR1 DFQATT and CDR2 SNEGSKA (reference sequence). The CDR3 region is CSPPGGSKNIQYF. CDR3 nucleotides: TGCAGTCCCCCGGGGGGGTCCAAAAACATTCAGTACTTC.

This chain links TRBV27 with TRBJ2-7; D not certain. Germline CDR1 reads MNHEY; CDR2 reads SMNVEV (reference sequence). V lost 5 bases to trimming and J lost 2 bases, with 13 bases between them. The CDR3 is made up of 14 amino acids. For the CDR3, the DNA is TGTGCCAGCAGTCCACAAGTAGAGCCCTACGAGCAGTACTTC. As protein: CASSPQVEPYEQYF.

This clonotype came up a few times. This sequence joins TRBV3-1 and TRBJ2-7; TRBD1 is a possible D gene (6 bases). Germline lookup yields CDR1 LGHDT and CDR2 YNNKEL (reference sequence). V was shortened by 3 bases and J by 2 bases, with 11 bases between the two germline ends. The CDR3 contains 14 residues. The CDR3 DNA reads as TGTGCCAGCAGCCACAACGGACAGACCTACGAGCAGTACTTC. Translation: CASSHNGQTYEQYF.

This clonotype occurred a few times. The chain couples TRBV28 to TRBJ1-2; D not certain. V lost 4 bases to trimming and J lost 5 bases, with 20 bases between them. From germline, CDR1 is MDHEN and CDR2 SYDVKM. CDR3 length: 16 amino acids. The CDR3 loop reads CASSSPGRDVWYGYTF. CDR3 coding DNA: TGTGCCAGCAGTTCCCCTGGGAGGGATGTTTGGTATGGCTACACCTTC.